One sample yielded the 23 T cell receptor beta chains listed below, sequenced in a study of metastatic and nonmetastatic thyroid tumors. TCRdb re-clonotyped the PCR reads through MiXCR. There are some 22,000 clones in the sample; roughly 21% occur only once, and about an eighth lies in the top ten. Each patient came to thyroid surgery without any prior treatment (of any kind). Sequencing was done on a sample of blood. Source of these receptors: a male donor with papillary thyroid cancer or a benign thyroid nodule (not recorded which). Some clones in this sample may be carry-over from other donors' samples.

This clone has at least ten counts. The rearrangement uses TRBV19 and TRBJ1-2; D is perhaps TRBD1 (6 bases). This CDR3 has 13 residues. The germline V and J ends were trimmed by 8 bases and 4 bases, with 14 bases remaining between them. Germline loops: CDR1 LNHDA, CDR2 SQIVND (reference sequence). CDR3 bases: TGTGCCAGTTCCCCGAGGACAGTCTATGGCTACACCTTC. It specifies CASSPRTVYGYTF.

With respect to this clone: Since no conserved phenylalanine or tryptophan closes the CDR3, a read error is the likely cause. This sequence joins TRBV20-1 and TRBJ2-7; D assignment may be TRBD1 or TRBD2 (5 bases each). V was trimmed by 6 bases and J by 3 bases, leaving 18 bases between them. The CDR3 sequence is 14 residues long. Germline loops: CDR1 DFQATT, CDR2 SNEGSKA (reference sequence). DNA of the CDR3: TGCAGTGCGTTGGGGCAGTCGAGGGTCTACGAGCAGTACCTC. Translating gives CSALGQSRVYEQYL.

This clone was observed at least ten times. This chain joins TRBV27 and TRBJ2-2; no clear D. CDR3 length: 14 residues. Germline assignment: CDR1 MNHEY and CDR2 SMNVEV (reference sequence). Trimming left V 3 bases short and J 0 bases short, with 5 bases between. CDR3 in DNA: TGTGCCAGCAGTTTTCTCGCGAACACCGGGGAGCTGTTTTTT. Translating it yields CASSFLANTGELFF.

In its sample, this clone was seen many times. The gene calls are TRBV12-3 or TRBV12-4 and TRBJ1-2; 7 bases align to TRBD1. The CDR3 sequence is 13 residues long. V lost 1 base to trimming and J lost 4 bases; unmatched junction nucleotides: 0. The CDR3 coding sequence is TGTGCCAGCAGTTTAGGACAGGGCTATGGCTACACCTTC. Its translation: CASSLGQGYGYTF.

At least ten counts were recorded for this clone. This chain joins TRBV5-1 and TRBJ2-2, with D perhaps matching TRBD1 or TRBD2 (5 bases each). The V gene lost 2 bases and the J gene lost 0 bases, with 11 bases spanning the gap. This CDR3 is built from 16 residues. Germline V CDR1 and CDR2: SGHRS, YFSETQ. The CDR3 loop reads CASSLIRGANTGELFF. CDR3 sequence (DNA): TGCGCCAGCAGCTTAATAAGAGGGGCGAACACCGGGGAGCTGTTTTTT.

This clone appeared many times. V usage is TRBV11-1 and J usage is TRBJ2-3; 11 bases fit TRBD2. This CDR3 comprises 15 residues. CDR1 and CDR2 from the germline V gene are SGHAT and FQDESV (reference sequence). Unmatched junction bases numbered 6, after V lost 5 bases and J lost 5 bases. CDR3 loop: CASSRLAGGEDTQYF. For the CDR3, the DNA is TGTGCCAGCAGCCGATTAGCGGGAGGGGAAGATACGCAGTATTTT.

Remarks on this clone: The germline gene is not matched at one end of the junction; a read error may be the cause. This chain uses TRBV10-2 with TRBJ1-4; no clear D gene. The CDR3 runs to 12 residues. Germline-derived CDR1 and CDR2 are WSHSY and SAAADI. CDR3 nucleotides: TGCGCCAGCAGTGAAATGAGTGAAAAACTTTTTTTT. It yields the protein CASSEMSEKLFF.

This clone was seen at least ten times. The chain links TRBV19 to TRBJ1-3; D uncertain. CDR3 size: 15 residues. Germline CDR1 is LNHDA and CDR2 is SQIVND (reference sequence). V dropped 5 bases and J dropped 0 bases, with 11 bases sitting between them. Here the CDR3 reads CASSLGLNSGNTIYF. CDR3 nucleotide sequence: TGTGCCAGTAGTCTAGGACTGAACTCTGGAAACACCATATATTTT.

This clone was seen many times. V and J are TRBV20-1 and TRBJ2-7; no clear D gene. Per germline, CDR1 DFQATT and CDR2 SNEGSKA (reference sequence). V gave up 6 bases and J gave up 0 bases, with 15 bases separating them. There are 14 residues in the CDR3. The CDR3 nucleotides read TGCAGTGCCCTACCACCGACGGCCTCCTACGAGCAGTACTTC. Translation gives CSALPPTASYEQYF.

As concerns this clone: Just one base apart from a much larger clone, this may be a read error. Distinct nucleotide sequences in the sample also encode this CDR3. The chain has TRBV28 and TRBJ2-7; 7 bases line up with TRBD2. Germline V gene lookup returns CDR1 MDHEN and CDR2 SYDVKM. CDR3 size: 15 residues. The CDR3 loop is CVSSLLAGGSHEQYF. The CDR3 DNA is TGTGTCAGCAGTTTATTAGCGGGTGGGTCCCACGAGCAGTACTTC.

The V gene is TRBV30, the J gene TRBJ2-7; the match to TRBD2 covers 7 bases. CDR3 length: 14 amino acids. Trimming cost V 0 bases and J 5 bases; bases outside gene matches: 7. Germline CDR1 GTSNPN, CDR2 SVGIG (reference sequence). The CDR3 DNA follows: TGTGCCTGGAGTGTAGAGCCTAGCGGCCACGAGCAGTACTTC. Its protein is CAWSVEPSGHEQYF.

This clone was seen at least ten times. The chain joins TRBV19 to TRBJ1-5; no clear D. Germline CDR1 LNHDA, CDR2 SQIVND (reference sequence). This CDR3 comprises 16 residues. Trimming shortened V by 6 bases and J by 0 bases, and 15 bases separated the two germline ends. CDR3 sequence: CASSPRRRGSNQPQHF. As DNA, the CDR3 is TGTGCCAGTAGCCCCAGACGTCGGGGTAGCAATCAGCCCCAGCATTTT.

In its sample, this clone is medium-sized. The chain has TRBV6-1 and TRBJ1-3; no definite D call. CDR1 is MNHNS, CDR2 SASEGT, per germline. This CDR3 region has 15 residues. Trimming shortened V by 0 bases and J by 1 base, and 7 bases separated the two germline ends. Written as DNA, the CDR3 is TGTGCCAGCAGTGAAGCGACCGATTCTGGAAACACCATATATTTT. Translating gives CASSEATDSGNTIYF.

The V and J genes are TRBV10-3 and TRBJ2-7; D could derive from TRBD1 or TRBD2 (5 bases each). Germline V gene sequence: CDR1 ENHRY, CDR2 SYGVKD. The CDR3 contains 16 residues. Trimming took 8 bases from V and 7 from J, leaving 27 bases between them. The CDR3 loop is CAISPTYGTVSVEQYF. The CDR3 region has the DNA TGTGCCATCTCCCCAACTTACGGGACGGTGTCAGTTGAGCAGTACTTC.

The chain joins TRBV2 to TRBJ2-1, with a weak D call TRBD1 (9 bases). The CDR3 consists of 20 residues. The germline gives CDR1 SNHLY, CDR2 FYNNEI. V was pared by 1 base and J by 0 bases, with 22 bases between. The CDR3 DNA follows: TGTGCCAGCAGTGAAGGGGACAGGGTTAGCGGGAAGTACTCCTACAATGAGCAGTTCTTC. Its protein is CASSEGDRVSGKYSYNEQFF.

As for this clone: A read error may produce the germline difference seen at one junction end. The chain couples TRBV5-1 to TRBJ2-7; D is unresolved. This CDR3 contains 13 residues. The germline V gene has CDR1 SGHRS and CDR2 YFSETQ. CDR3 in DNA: TGCTCCAGCAGCTTGTGGTGGAACTACGAGCAGTACTTC. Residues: CSSSLWWNYEQYF.

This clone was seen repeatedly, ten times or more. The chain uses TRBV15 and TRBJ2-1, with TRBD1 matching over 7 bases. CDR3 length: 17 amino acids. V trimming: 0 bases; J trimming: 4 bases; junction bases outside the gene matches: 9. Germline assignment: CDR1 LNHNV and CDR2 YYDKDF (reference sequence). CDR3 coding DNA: TGTGCCACCAGCAGAGATCTCGGACAGGACCCATACAATGAGCAGTTCTTC. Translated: CATSRDLGQDPYNEQFF.

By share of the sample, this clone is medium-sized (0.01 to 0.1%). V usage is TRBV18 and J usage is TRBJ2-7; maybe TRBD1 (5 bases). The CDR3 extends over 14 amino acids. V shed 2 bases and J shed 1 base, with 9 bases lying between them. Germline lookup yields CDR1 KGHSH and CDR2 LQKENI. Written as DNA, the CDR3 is TGTGCCAGCTCACCAGGGGCAGGGTCCTACGAGCAGTACTTC. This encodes CASSPGAGSYEQYF.

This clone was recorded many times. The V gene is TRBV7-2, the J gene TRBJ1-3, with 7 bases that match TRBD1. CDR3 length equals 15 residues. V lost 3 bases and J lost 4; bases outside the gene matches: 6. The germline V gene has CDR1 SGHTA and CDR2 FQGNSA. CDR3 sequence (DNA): TGTGCCAGCAGCTTCGAGGGGGCAGGCGGAAACACCATATATTTT. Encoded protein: CASSFEGAGGNTIYF.

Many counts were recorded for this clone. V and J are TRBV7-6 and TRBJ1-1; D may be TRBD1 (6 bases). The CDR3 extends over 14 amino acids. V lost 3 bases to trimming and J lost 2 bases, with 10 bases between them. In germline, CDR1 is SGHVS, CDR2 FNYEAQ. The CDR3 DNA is TGTGCCAGCAGCTTGGGACACACCAACACTGAAGCTTTCTTT. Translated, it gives CASSLGHTNTEAFF. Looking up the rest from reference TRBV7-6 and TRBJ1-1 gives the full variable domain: GAGVSQSPRYKVTKRGQDVALRCDPISGHVSLYWYRQALGQGPEFLTYFNYEAQQDKSGLPNDRFSAERPEGSISTLTIQRTEQRDSAMYRCASSLGHTNTEAFFGQGTRLTVV.

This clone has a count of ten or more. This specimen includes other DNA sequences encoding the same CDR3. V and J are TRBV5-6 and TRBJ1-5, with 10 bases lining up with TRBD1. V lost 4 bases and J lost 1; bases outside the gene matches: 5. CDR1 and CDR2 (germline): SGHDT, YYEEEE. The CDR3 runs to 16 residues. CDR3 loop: CASSLGTGESNQPQHF. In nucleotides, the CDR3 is TGTGCCAGCAGCCTAGGGACAGGGGAGAGCAATCAGCCCCAGCATTTT.

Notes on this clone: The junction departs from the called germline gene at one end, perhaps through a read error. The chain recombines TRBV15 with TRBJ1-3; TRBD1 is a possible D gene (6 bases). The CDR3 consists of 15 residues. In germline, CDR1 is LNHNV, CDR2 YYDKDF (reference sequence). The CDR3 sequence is CATIRGGLVGNTIYF. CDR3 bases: TGTGCCACCATCAGAGGGGGGCTAGTGGGAAACACCATATATTTT.

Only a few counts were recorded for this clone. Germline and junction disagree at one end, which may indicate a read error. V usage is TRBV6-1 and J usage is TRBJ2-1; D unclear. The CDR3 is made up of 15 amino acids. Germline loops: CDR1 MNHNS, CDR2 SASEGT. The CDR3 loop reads CAGSEAVDPYNEQFF. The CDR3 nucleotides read TGTGCCGGCAGTGAGGCAGTAGACCCTTACAATGAGCAGTTCTTC.